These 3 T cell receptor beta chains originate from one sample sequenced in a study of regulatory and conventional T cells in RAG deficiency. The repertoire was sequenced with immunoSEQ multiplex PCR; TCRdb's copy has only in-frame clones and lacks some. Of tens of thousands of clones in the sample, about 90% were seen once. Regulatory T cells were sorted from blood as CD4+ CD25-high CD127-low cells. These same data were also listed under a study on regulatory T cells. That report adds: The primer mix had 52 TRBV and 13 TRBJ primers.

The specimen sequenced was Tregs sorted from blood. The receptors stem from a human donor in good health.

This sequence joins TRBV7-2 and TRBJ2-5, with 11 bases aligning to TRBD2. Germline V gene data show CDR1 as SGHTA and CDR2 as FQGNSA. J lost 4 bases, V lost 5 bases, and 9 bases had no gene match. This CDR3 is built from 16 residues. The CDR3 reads CASSPQVLAGVETQYF. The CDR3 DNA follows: TGTGCCAGCAGCCCTCAAGTACTAGCGGGGGTAGAGACCCAGTACTTC.

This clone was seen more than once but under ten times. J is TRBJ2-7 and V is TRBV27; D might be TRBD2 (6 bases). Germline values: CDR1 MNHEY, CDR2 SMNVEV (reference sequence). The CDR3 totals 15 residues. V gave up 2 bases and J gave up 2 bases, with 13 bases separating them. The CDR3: CASSLGGRQAYEQYF. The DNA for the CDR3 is TGTGCCAGCAGTTTAGGGGGGAGACAAGCCTACGAGCAGTACTTC.

The CDR3, as DNA: TGTGCCAGCAGCTCCCGGACAGGGGCAGATACGCAGTATTTT. Encoded protein: CASSSRTGADTQYF. The J gene is TRBJ2-3, the V gene TRBV13; 9 bases align to TRBD1. This CDR3 is 14 amino acids long. Germline trimming cut 4 bases from V and 4 bases from J; bases unmatched to any gene: 3. Germline loops: CDR1 PRHDT, CDR2 FYEKMQ (reference sequence).